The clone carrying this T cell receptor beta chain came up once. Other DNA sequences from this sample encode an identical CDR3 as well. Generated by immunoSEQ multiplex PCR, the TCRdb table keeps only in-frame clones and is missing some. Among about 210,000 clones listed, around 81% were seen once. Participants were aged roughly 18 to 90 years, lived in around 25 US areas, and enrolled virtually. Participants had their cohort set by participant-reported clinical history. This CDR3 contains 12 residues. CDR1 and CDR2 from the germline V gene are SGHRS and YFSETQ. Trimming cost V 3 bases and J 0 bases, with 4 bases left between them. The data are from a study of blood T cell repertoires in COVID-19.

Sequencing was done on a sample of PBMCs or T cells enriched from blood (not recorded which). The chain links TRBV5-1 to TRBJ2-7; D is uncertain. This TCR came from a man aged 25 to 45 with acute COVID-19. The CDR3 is CASSSNSYEQYF. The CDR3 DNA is TGCGCCAGCAGCTCAAACTCCTACGAGCAGTACTTC.